A selection of T cell receptor beta chains follows, all from one sample in a study of OX40 agonist ivuxolimab in advanced cancers. Clones were sequenced by immunoSEQ multiplex PCR, and TCRdb holds only the in-frame ones, with some missing. The sample lists over 30,000 clones; approximately 80% were seen once. The sequencing here drew on CD4+ or CD8+ T cells sorted from blood, taken in a trial of the OX40 agonist ivuxolimab. Source of these receptors: an adult with an advanced solid tumor such as melanoma, head and neck, liver or kidney cancer. CDR3s include the opening cysteine and the closing phenylalanine or tryptophan. Fields, in order: V gene, clone size, J gene, CDR3 protein. Clone size is given for some rows only: seen once, a few or many times, or a class if the clone is expanded.

TRBV28	NA	TRBJ1-2	CASRGWDRTKGYGYTF
TRBV30	NA	TRBJ2-5	CAWSGGVTMKTQYF
TRBV7-9	NA	TRBJ2-2	CASSWSSGGAFGTGELFF
TRBV19	NA	TRBJ1-5	CASSINVWVAAGPYQPQHF
TRBV5-1	NA	TRBJ2-3	CASSSGHFTDTQYF
TRBV5-1	NA	TRBJ1-1	CASSLQGWNTEAFF
TRBV18	NA	TRBJ1-3	CASSPPLRRNSGNTIYF
TRBV27	NA	NA	CASSSPIRTKWGDEQYF
TRBV27	NA	TRBJ2-7	CASSLGYEQYF
TRBV11-3	once	TRBJ2-7	CASSLGLPGEQYF
TRBV7-9	NA	TRBJ1-2	CASSLAGIGYGYTF
TRBV6-5	few	TRBJ2-1	CASSYPNEQFF
TRBV12-5	NA	TRBJ2-2	CASGLVLGGLITGELFF
TRBV6-1	once	TRBJ1-1	CASRGTGAEAFF
TRBV2	NA	TRBJ2-7	CASGGDRGPYEQYF
TRBV9	NA	TRBJ2-5	CASSVAGFQETQYF
TRBV6-1	few	TRBJ1-3	CASSERVSGNTIYF
TRBV2	NA	TRBJ1-3	CASSPGVHSPYSGNTIYF
TRBV30	few	TRBJ1-2	CAWSEGTGNGYTF
TRBV6-1	few	TRBJ1-6	CASSSRERGSPLHF
TRBV5-1	NA	TRBJ2-1	CASSWGQYNEQFF
TRBV7-9	NA	TRBJ2-7	CASGGRSYEQYF
TRBV7-2	few	TRBJ2-1	CASSLDRSSYNEQFF
TRBV20-1	NA	TRBJ2-3	CSAWRTDTQYF
TRBV19	few	TRBJ1-1	CASSMEGATEAFF
TRBV7-9	NA	TRBJ2-5	CASSPSWPAADRQETQYF
TRBV19	medium-sized	TRBJ1-1	CASSIADRGSEAFF